This TCR beta chain was profiled in a study of T cells in localized non-small cell lung cancer. The CDR3 contains 15 residues. V trimming: 0 bases; J trimming: 5 bases; junction bases outside the gene matches: 5. Germline loops: CDR1 SEHNR, CDR2 FQNEAQ (reference sequence). The repertoire was sequenced with immunoSEQ multiplex PCR; TCRdb's copy has only in-frame clones and lacks some. The sample includes 26,000 or so clones, about 88% of them seen just once. With regard to this clone: Its antigen is unknown.

Findings of the study overall: In adjacent lung appeared a median around 62 of the top 100 tumor clones. Uninvolved adjacent lung had the highest recorded T cell clonality, with tumor below it.

The chain combines TRBV7-9 with TRBJ2-5, with 8 bases lining up with TRBD2. The source is a female donor older than 55 with stage II squamous cell lung carcinoma. The sequencing here drew on peripheral blood, taken before any cancer treatment. The DNA for the CDR3 is TGTGCCAGCAGCTTAGCTAGCGGGATTACGGAGACCCAGTACTTC. As protein: CASSLASGITETQYF.